These 27 T cell receptor beta chains originate from one sample sequenced in a study of cytomegalovirus exposure and HLA in healthy donors. Use of 60 Vbeta and 13 Jbeta primers characterized the PCR. Profiling relied on immunoSEQ multiplex PCR, and the TCRdb table lists in-frame clones only, not all of them. The sample table sets out some 70,000 clones. The sample comprised PBMCs. All receptors come from a boy younger than 18 in good health and CMV-seronegative.

The rearrangement links TRBV19 to TRBJ1-6; perhaps TRBD1 as D (5 bases). Germline V CDR1 and CDR2: LNHDA, SQIVND (reference sequence). CDR3 length equals 17 residues. Between the trimmed V and J ends, which lost 5 bases and 0 bases, there was a span of 14 bases. The CDR3 DNA is TGTGCCAGTAGTTTTTCTCGGGGGAGCTCCTATAATTCACCCCTCCACTTT. The encoded protein is CASSFSRGSSYNSPLHF. The whole variable domain, filled in from reference TRBV19 and TRBJ1-6, reads DGGITQSPKYLFRKEGQNVTLSCEQNLNHDAMYWYRQDPGQGLRLIYYSQIVNDFQKGDIAEGYSVSREKKESFPLTVTSAQKNPTAFYLCASSFSRGSSYNSPLHFGNGTRLTVT.

The chain uses TRBV5-1 and TRBJ2-6, with D perhaps matching TRBD1 (7 bases). Deletions cut 5 bases from V and 0 bases from J, with 18 bases between. The CDR3 length is 18 residues. Per the germline V gene, CDR1 is SGHRS and CDR2 is YFSETQ. CDR3 coding DNA: TGCGCCAGCAGTACGCGGGACAGAGAGATCTCTGGGGCCAACGTCCTGACTTTC. Protein sequence: CASSTRDREISGANVLTF.

The chain recombines TRBV5-6 with TRBJ1-2; 7 bases align to TRBD1. Germline values: CDR1 SGHDT, CDR2 YYEEEE. Losses at the gene ends were 6 bases for V and 4 bases for J; bases not matched to a gene: 9. This CDR3 comprises 14 residues. The CDR3 spells CASTLWTGSYGYTF. DNA for the CDR3: TGTGCCAGCACGTTATGGACAGGATCCTATGGCTACACCTTC.

V gene TRBV6-5 combines with J gene TRBJ2-3; possible D gene TRBD1, 6 bases. The V gene lost 3 bases and the J gene lost 6 bases, with 19 bases spanning the gap. Germline assignment: CDR1 MNHEY and CDR2 SVGAGI. The CDR3 length is 16 residues. The CDR3 sequence is CASSYNRELWLDTQYF. In DNA form, the CDR3 reads TGTGCCAGCAGTTATAACAGGGAATTATGGTTGGATACGCAGTATTTT.

V is TRBV2 and J is TRBJ1-1, with 7 bases that match TRBD1. Germline values: CDR1 SNHLY, CDR2 FYNNEI. The CDR3 covers 18 residues. Trimming took 3 bases from V and 1 from J; bases not matched to a gene: 14. The DNA of the CDR3 is TGTGCCAGCAGTGACCTTCCGGGACAGAGATCAGCGAACACTGAAGCTTTCTTT. It yields the protein CASSDLPGQRSANTEAFF.

The chain couples TRBV5-1 to TRBJ1-3; 8 bases line up with TRBD1. The junction had 1 base not matched to a gene; V was cut back by 0 bases and J by 2 bases. CDR1 is SGHRS and CDR2 is YFSETQ in the germline V gene. The CDR3 runs to 15 residues. DNA for the CDR3: TGCGCCAGCAGCTTGGACAGGGGGACTGGAAACACCATATATTTT. Its protein product is CASSLDRGTGNTIYF.

This chain links TRBV11-1 with TRBJ1-2; 7 nucleotides line up with TRBD1. The J segment lost 2 bases and the V segment lost 5 bases, leaving 8 bases of the junction unmatched. The CDR3 extends over 15 amino acids. The germline V gene encodes CDR1 SGHAT and CDR2 FQDESV (reference sequence). The CDR3: CASSPGQPSNYGYTF. CDR3 nucleotides: TGTGCCAGCAGCCCGGGACAGCCTTCCAACTATGGCTACACCTTC.

The J gene is TRBJ2-3, the V gene TRBV18; 9 bases map to TRBD1. This CDR3 has 14 residues. Per the germline V gene, CDR1 is KGHSH and CDR2 is LQKENI. V lost 10 bases and J lost 1; bases outside the gene matches: 6. The CDR3 DNA reads TGTGCCACCGTAACAGGGGGCGGCACAGATACGCAGTATTTT. Amino acids: CATVTGGGTDTQYF.

The rearrangement links TRBV5-4 to TRBJ2-1; the match to TRBD2 covers 10 bases. CDR3 size: 15 residues. Unmatched junction bases numbered 12, after V lost 5 bases and J lost 10 bases. The germline V gene has CDR1 SGHNT and CDR2 YYREEE (reference sequence). In DNA, the CDR3 is TGTGCCAGCAGTTTAAATCTAGCGGGGGTTGCGGAGCAGTTCTTC. This gives the protein CASSLNLAGVAEQFF.

The chain has TRBV30 and TRBJ1-2, with 11 bases matching TRBD1. Looked up from germline, CDR1 is GTSNPN and CDR2 is SVGIG (reference sequence). CDR3 size: 14 residues. V gave up 7 bases and J gave up 6 bases; unmatched junction bases: 10. CDR3 amino acids: CAYCQDRGPDGYTF. In nucleotides, the CDR3 is TGTGCCTATTGCCAGGACAGGGGGCCGGATGGCTACACCTTC. Based on the CDR3 plus reference TRBV30 and TRBJ1-2, the full variable domain is SQTIHQWPATLVQPVGSPLSLECTVEGTSNPNLYWYRQAAGRGLQLLFYSVGIGQISSEVPQNLSASRPQDRQFILSSKKLLLSDSGFYLCAYCQDRGPDGYTFGSGTRLTVV.

The V and J genes are TRBV5-1 and TRBJ2-3, with a possible D match to TRBD1 (5 bases). V was shortened by 0 bases and J by 3 bases, with 8 bases between the two germline ends. The length of the CDR3 is 14 residues. The germline CDR1 and CDR2 sequences are SGHRS and YFSETQ. For the CDR3, the DNA is TGCGCCAGCAGCTTGGCCAAGGGGACAGATACGCAGTATTTT. Translated: CASSLAKGTDTQYF.

The V gene is TRBV19, the J gene TRBJ1-3, with D uncertain. Germline V gives CDR1 LNHDA, CDR2 SQIVND (reference sequence). With 6 bases removed from V and 0 bases from J, the gap between germline ends came to 9 bases. The CDR3 length is 14 residues. This chain's CDR3 is CASSVTSSGNTIYF. The DNA for the CDR3 is TGTGCCAGTAGCGTTACTAGCTCTGGAAACACCATATATTTT.

The CDR3, as DNA: TGTGCCAGCAGTTTAACGACAGGGGGAGGTTACGAGCAGTACTTC. It translates to CASSLTTGGGYEQYF. This chain links TRBV28 with TRBJ2-7; 9 positions agree with TRBD1. Germline V CDR1 and CDR2: MDHEN, SYDVKM. The CDR3 runs 15 residues. V lost 2 bases, J lost 4 bases, and 6 bases stayed unmatched.

The chain combines TRBV7-8 with TRBJ1-5; D unclear. Germline CDR1 reads SGHVS; CDR2 reads FQNEAQ. Trimming took 5 bases from V and 9 from J, leaving 17 bases between them. The CDR3 length is 14 residues. The CDR3 protein is CASSGWGGPWPQHF. The CDR3 region has the DNA TGTGCCAGCAGCGGTTGGGGAGGGCCTTGGCCCCAGCATTTT. The full variable domain, in which reference TRBV7-8 and TRBJ1-5 provide the parts outside the CDR3, is GAGVSQSPRYKVAKRGQDVALRCDPISGHVSLFWYQQALGQGPEFLTYFQNEAQLDKSGLPSDRFFAERPEGSVSTLKIQRTQQEDSAVYLCASSGWGGPWPQHFGDGTRLSIL.

This chain joins TRBV7-2 and TRBJ2-2, with 14 bases fitting TRBD2. Trimming cost V 1 base and J 6 bases; bases outside gene matches: 1. Germline V lookup: CDR1 SGHTA, CDR2 FQGNSA. The CDR3 contains 16 residues. As DNA, the CDR3 is TGTGCCAGCAGCTTAGGACTAGCGGGAGGGGCCGGGGAGCTGTTTTTT. It translates to CASSLGLAGGAGELFF.

This chain links TRBV30 with TRBJ2-1; D is ambiguous. This CDR3 comprises 11 residues. The ends were cut back, 3 bases at V and 5 bases at J, with 5 bases in the middle. Germline CDR1 reads GTSNPN; CDR2 reads SVGIG (reference sequence). The CDR3 DNA follows: TGTGCCTGGAGACAAAACAATGAGCAGTTCTTC. This gives the protein CAWRQNNEQFF.

As DNA, the CDR3 is TGCGCCAGCAGCGCTGTCCCCACCTGGACAAATGAAAAACTGTTTTTT. Its translation: CASSAVPTWTNEKLFF. The chain carries TRBV5-1 and TRBJ1-4, with a possible D match to TRBD1 (5 bases). Germline V gives CDR1 SGHRS, CDR2 YFSETQ. The CDR3 loop spans 16 amino acids. V was clipped by 4 bases and J by 5 bases, with 18 bases between them.

The gene calls are TRBV20-1 and TRBJ2-3; D unclear. Germline lookup yields CDR1 DFQATT and CDR2 SNEGSKA (reference sequence). This CDR3 contains 11 residues. The ends were cut back, 6 bases at V and 6 bases at J, with 10 bases in the middle. The CDR3 region has the DNA TGCAGTGCCGCCCCCGAGGATACGCAGTATTTT. It encodes CSAAPEDTQYF.

This chain uses TRBV2 with TRBJ1-2; D is unclear. The CDR3 length is 15 residues. Germline-derived CDR1 and CDR2 are SNHLY and FYNNEI. Trimming took 3 bases from V and 8 from J, leaving 19 bases between them. The CDR3 DNA reads as TGTGCCAGCAGTGATTACGCGGGCCACCCGGACGGCTACACCTTC. Encoded protein: CASSDYAGHPDGYTF.

V and J are TRBV6-1 and TRBJ1-1, with a tentative D call TRBD1 (5 bases). Germline V gives CDR1 MNHNS, CDR2 SASEGT. Between the trimmed V and J ends, which lost 5 bases and 5 bases, there was a span of 15 bases. The CDR3 is made up of 14 amino acids. Here the CDR3 reads CASSRSQGRTEAFF. The CDR3 DNA is TGTGCCAGCAGTAGGAGTCAGGGTCGGACTGAAGCTTTCTTT.

This sequence joins TRBV7-9 and TRBJ2-3, with a tentative D call TRBD2 (7 bases). From germline, CDR1 is SEHNR and CDR2 FQNEAQ (reference sequence). The ends were cut back, 5 bases at V and 2 bases at J, with 17 bases in the middle. The length of the CDR3 is 16 residues. The CDR3 nucleotides read TGTGCCAGCAGCCCAGCGGGCGGGGGCCACACAGATACGCAGTATTTT. Amino acid sequence: CASSPAGGGHTDTQYF.

V usage is TRBV9 and J usage is TRBJ1-2; D possibly corresponds to TRBD1 (5 bases). V was shortened by 3 bases and J by 4 bases, with 22 bases between the two germline ends. The CDR3 has 17 amino acids. Germline V gene sequence: CDR1 SGDLS, CDR2 YYNGEE. In DNA form, the CDR3 reads TGTGCCAGCAGCGAAGACTGGACACCGGGTCAAGTCTATGGCTACACCTTC. It encodes CASSEDWTPGQVYGYTF. The entire variable domain, with the rest obtained from reference TRBV9 and TRBJ1-2, is as follows: DSGVTQTPKHLITATGQRVTLRCSPRSGDLSVYWYQQSLDQGLQFLIQYYNGEERAKGNILERFSAQQFPDLHSELNLSSLELGDSALYFCASSEDWTPGQVYGYTFGSGTRLTVV.

The chain combines TRBV9 with TRBJ2-5, with D possibly TRBD1 on 5 matching bases. V lost 3 bases and J lost 5, with 14 bases in between. This CDR3 comprises 14 residues. Germline V lookup: CDR1 SGDLS, CDR2 YYNGEE. CDR3 amino acids: CASSARWGMETQYF. The CDR3 DNA reads as TGTGCCAGCAGCGCTAGGTGGGGCATGGAGACCCAGTACTTC.

The chain employs TRBV11-2 and TRBJ1-3, with TRBD1 as a possible D gene (5 bases). With 5 bases removed from V and 0 bases from J, the gap between germline ends came to 14 bases. CDR3 length: 16 residues. Germline V CDR1 and CDR2: SGHAT, FQNNGV. CDR3 amino acids: CASSPGIPYSGNTIYF. The CDR3 region has the DNA TGTGCCAGCAGCCCAGGGATTCCTTACTCTGGAAACACCATATATTTT.

The chain combines TRBV19 with TRBJ1-1; D perhaps matches TRBD1 (5 bases). The V end was cut by 6 bases, the J end by 4 bases, with 15 bases between. The CDR3 has 14 residues. The germline V gene has CDR1 LNHDA and CDR2 SQIVND (reference sequence). The CDR3 nucleotides read TGTGCCAGTAGACCACTTGGCGGGGGCACTGAAGCTTTCTTT. This sequence encodes CASRPLGGGTEAFF.

This sequence joins TRBV4-1 and TRBJ1-3, with TRBD1 matching 7 bases. The length of the CDR3 is 17 residues. Unmatched junction bases numbered 9, after V lost 4 bases and J lost 0 bases. The germline V gene encodes CDR1 MGHRA and CDR2 YSYEKL. The CDR3: CASSRGTGTDSGNTIYF. The DNA of the CDR3 is TGCGCCAGCAGCCGCGGAACAGGGACAGACTCTGGAAACACCATATATTTT.

The chain recombines TRBV27 with TRBJ1-4; D might be TRBD1 (5 bases). The CDR3 is 14 residues long. Germline CDR1 reads MNHEY; CDR2 reads SMNVEV (reference sequence). V shed 6 bases and J shed 7 bases, with 15 bases lying between them. The CDR3 nucleotides are TGTGCCAGCAGAACGGCAGGGTGGGGTGAAAAACTGTTTTTT. It encodes CASRTAGWGEKLFF.